This TCR beta chain was found in a study of blood T cell repertoires in COVID-19 (dated by TCRdb to about 2020). Regarding the research as a whole: The collaborator samples originated in the United States, Italy and Spain and spanned the acute and convalescent phases of COVID-19. The material from the prospective study consisted of cDNA or gDNA derived from T cells, B-cell-depleted T cells, or PBMCs. The repertoires were released in a freely available public database intended as a resource for research on the immune response to SARS-CoV-2. Subjects who had been exposed to COVID-19, were actively infected with it, or had recovered from it provided the deeply sampled blood TCRbeta repertoires that made up the dataset. HLA class I and class II types, where available, came from metadata supplied by the sample provider rather than from assay-based typing. The sample metadata nearly always contained a de-identified subject ID, COVID-19 status, age in years and sex. Samples came from the ongoing ImmuneRACE study (first 160 participants) plus 1,254 subjects from 6 global collaborators. Broad study findings and their caveats: The amount of clinical and demographic metadata varied by source and participant and was provided uncurated.

In the case of this clone: Its antigen is unknown. Base qualities are not recorded, but no much larger clone differs from it by a single base.

Participants in the prospective study were aged 18 to 89 years, lived in approximately 26 United States geographic areas, and enrolled through a virtual design. Cohort assignment in the prospective study relied on participant-reported clinical history from a screening survey and a study questionnaire. For ImmuneRACE Cohort 3, a participant was defined as recovered based on two consecutive negative NP/OP PCR tests, clearance by a healthcare professional, or resolution of symptoms. Mobile phlebotomists in the prospective study collected whole blood, serum and a nasopharyngeal or oropharyngeal swab from every participant. Prospective study participants could optionally give additional blood draws and questionnaires over a 2-month period. Before DNA extraction, blood samples from the prospective study were shipped at room temperature or frozen. CDR1 and CDR2 (SGHDT, YYEEEE) derive from the germline V gene. Spanning cysteine to phenylalanine, the CDR3 consists of 14 amino acids. Solely the CDR3 DNA is kept, with 42 bases framed from the first base. The germline ends are 11 bases apart after V is trimmed by 4 bases and J by 0 bases.

The immunoSEQ Assay, a bias-controlled multiplex PCR, was used to amplify TCRbeta CDR3 regions from genomic DNA. Per the authors' processing: Nucleated cell counts per sample were estimated from amplification of reference gene primers within the assay. Sequence reads were collapsed and filtered to measure the absolute abundance of every unique TCRbeta CDR3 rearrangement. For each sample, productive Simpson clonality was calculated by taking the square root of Simpson's diversity index across productive rearrangements. TCRdb provides this immuneACCESS table in a form limited to in-frame rearrangements. Some clones are lacking; in checked studies, under half of them reflect an unresolved V gene, and why the rest are absent is not known. The D gene and trimming were derived from the DNA, and the V and J assignments and clone size from that table. Across this sample there are 250,000 to 350,000 clones, with around 85% seen only once. Approximately 4.2% of the sample is held by the ten biggest clonotypes.

The receptor comes from a woman younger than 45 who had recovered from COVID-19. Here the chain combines TRBV5-6 and TRBJ2-7, with no confident D gene call. Sequenced material: PBMCs or T cells enriched from blood (not recorded which). The nucleotides are TGTGCCAGCAGCGAGCACAGATTCTCCTACGAGCAGTACTTC. It is translated as CASSEHRFSYEQYF. The full variable domain, completed from the reference TRBV5-6 and TRBJ2-7 proteins outside the CDR3, reads DAGVTQSPTHLIKTRGQQVTLRCSPKSGHDTVSWYQQALGQGPQFIFQYYEEEERQRGNFPDRFSGHQFPNYSSELNVNALLLGDSALYLCASSEHRFSYEQYFGPGTRLTVT.